This T cell receptor (beta chain) was captured in a study of response to subunit inactivated influenza vaccine. Study-level points and caveats: Every seasonal influenza vaccination brings in few new T cells, the authors suggested.

TCRdb reanalysed the RT-PCR reads using MiXCR and keeps one entry per CDR3 protein. The sample shows around 470,000 distinct CDR3 sequences, less than 7.5% of them seen only once. Germline V gives CDR1 SGHTA, CDR2 FQGNSA. V dropped 5 bases and J dropped 3; count of bases not matched to a gene: 11. This CDR3 contains 17 residues. This clonotype was picked up a small number of times. Its specificity is not known. Sample: PBMCs from blood, taken around 25 months after vaccination. The chain is built from TRBV7-2 and TRBJ2-3; TRBD2 matches 10 bases. The TCR was taken from a man between 50 and 75 years old who received an inactivated influenza vaccine. CDR3 nucleotides: TGTGCCAGCAGCGTCTCTAGCGGGGGATTTCTGACAGATACGCAGTATTTT. Translated, it gives CASSVSSGGFLTDTQYF.